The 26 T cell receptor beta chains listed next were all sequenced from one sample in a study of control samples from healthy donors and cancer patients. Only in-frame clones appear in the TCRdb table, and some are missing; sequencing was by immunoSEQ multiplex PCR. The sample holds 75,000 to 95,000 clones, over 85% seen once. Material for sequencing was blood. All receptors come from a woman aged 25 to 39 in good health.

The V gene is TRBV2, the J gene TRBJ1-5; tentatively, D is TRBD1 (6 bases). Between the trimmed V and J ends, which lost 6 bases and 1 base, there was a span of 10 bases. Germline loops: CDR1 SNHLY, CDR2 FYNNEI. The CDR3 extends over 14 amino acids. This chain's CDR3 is CASSTRGSNQPQHF. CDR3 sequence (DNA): TGTGCCAGCAGCACCAGGGGAAGCAATCAGCCCCAGCATTTT.

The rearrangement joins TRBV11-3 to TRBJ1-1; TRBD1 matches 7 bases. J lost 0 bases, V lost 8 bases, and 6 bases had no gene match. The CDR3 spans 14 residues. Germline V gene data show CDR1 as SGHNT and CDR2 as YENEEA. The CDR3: CASRQGGLNTEAFF. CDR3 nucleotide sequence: TGTGCCAGCCGGCAGGGGGGATTGAACACTGAAGCTTTCTTT.

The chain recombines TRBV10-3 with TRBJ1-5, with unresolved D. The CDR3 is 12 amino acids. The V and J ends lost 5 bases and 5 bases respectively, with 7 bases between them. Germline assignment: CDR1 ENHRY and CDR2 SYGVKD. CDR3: CAISQVDQPQHF. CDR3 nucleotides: TGTGCCATCAGTCAGGTGGATCAGCCCCAGCATTTT.

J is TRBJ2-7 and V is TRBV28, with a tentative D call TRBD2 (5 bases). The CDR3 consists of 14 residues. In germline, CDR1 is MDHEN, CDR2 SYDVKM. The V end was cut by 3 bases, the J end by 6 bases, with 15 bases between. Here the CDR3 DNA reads TGTGCCAGCAGTTTTATTCGGGATTCTCTCGAGCAGTACTTC. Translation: CASSFIRDSLEQYF. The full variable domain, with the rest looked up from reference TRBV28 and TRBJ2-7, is DVKVTQSSRYLVKRTGEKVFLECVQDMDHENMFWYRQDPGLGLRLIYFSYDVKMKEKGDIPEGYSVSREKKERFSLILESASTNQTSMYLCASSFIRDSLEQYFGPGTRLTVT.

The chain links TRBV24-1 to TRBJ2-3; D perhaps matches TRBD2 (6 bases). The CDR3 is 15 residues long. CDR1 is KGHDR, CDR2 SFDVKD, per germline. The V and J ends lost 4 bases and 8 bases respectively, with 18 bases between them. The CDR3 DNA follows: TGTGCCACCAGTGACCTAATGTGGGGGGAAGGTACGCAGTATTTT. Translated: CATSDLMWGEGTQYF.

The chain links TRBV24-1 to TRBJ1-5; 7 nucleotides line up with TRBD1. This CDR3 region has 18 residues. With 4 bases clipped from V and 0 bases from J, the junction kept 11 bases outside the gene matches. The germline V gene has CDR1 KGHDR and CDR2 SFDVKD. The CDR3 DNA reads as TGTGCCACCAGTGACTCCCGACAGGGCGGGTATAGCAATCAGCCCCAGCATTTT. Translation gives CATSDSRQGGYSNQPQHF.

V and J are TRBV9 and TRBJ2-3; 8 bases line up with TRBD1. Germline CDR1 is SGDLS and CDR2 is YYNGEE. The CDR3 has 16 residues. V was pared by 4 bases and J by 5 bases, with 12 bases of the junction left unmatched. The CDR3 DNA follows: TGTGCCAGCAGCCCTCGGACAGGGTGGGACTTAGATACGCAGTATTTT. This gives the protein CASSPRTGWDLDTQYF.

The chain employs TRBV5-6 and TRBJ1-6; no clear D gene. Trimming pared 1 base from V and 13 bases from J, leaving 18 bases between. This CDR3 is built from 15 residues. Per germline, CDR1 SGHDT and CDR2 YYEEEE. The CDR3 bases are TGTGCCAGCAGCTTGTTCGCGCTGGAACTTCATCCCCTCCACTTT. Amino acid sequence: CASSLFALELHPLHF.

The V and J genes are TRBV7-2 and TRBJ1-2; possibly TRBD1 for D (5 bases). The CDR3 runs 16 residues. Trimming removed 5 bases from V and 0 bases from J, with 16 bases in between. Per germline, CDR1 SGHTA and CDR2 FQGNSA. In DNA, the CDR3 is TGTGCCAGCAGCCCTATTTACCCGACAGCTAACTATGGCTACACCTTC. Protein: CASSPIYPTANYGYTF.

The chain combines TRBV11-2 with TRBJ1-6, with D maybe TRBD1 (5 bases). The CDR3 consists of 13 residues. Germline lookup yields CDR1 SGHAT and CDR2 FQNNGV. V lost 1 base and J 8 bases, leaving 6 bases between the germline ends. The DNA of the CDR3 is TGTGCCAGCAGCTTAGTGGGACATTCACCCCTCCACTTT. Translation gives CASSLVGHSPLHF.

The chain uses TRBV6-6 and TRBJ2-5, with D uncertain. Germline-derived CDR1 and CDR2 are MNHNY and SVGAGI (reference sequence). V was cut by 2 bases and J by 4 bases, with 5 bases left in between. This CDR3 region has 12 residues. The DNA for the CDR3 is TGTGCCAGCAGTTACCCCCTAGAGACCCAGTACTTC. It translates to CASSYPLETQYF.

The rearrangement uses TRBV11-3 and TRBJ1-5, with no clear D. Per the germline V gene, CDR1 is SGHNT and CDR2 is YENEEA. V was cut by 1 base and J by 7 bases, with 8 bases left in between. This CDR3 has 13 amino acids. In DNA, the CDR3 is TGTGCCAGCAGCTTAGGTTACGGGCAGCCCCAGCATTTT. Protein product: CASSLGYGQPQHF.

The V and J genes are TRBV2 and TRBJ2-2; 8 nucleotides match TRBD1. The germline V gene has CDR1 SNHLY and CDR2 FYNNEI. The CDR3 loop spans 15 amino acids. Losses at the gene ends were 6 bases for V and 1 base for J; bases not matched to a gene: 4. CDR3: CASSDDRGNTGELFF. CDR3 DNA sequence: TGTGCCAGCAGCGATGACAGGGGGAACACCGGGGAGCTGTTTTTT.

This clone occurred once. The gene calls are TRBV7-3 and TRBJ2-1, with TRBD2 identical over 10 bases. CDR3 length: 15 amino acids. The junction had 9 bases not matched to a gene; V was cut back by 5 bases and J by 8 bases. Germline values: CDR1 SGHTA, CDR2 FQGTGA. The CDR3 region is CASSTSSGRGDEQFF. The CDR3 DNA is TGTGCCAGCAGCACTTCTAGCGGGAGAGGTGATGAGCAGTTCTTC.

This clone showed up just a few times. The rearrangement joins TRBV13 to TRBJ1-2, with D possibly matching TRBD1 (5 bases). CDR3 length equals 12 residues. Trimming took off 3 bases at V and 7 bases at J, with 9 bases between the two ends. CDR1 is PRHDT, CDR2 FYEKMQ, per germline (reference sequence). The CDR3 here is CASSLEGLGYTF. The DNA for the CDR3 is TGTGCCAGCAGCTTGGAGGGGCTTGGCTACACCTTC. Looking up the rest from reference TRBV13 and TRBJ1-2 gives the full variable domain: AAGVIQSPRHLIKEKRETATLKCYPIPRHDTVYWYQQGPGQDPQFLISFYEKMQSDKGSIPDRFSAQQFSDYHSELNMSSLELGDSALYFCASSLEGLGYTFGSGTRLTVV.

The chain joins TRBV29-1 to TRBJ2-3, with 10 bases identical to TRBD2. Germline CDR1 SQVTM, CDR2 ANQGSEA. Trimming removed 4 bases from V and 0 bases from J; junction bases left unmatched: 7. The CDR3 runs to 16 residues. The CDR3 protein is CSVGLGTSDSTDTQYF. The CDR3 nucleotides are TGCAGCGTTGGACTTGGGACTAGCGATAGCACAGATACGCAGTATTTT.

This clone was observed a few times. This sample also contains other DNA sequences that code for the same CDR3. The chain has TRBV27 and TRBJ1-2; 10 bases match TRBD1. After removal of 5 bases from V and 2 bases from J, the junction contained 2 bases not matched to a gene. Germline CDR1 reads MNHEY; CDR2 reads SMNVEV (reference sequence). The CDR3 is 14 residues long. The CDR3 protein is CASSRGQGNYGYTF. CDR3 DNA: TGTGCCAGCAGTCGGGGACAGGGGAACTATGGCTACACCTTC.

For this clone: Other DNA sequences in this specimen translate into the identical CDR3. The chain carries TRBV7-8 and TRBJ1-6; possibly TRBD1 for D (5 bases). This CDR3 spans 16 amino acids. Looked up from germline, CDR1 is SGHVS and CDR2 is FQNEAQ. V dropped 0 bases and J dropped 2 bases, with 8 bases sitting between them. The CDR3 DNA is TGTGCCAGCAGCTTAGCGCCAGGGCCCTATAATTCACCCCTCCACTTT. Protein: CASSLAPGPYNSPLHF.

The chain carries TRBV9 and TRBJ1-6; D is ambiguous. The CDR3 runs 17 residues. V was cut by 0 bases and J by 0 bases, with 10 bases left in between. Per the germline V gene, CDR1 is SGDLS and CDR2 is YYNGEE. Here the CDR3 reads CASSVGGGASYNSPLHF. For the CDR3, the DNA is TGTGCCAGCAGCGTAGGCGGCGGTGCCTCCTATAATTCACCCCTCCACTTT. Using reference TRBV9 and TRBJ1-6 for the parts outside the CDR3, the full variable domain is DSGVTQTPKHLITATGQRVTLRCSPRSGDLSVYWYQQSLDQGLQFLIQYYNGEERAKGNILERFSAQQFPDLHSELNLSSLELGDSALYFCASSVGGGASYNSPLHFGNGTRLTVT.

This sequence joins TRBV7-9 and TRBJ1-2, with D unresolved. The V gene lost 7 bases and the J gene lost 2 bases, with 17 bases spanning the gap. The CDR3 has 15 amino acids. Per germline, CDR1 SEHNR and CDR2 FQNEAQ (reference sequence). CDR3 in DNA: TGTGCCAGCACCAAAAGCGACATTTTCAACTATGGCTACACCTTC. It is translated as CASTKSDIFNYGYTF.

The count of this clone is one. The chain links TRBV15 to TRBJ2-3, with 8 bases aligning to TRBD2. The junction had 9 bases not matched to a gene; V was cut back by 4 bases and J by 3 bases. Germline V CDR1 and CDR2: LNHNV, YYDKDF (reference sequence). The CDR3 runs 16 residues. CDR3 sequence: CATSKWGLAGTDTQYF. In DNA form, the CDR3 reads TGTGCCACCAGCAAGTGGGGTCTAGCGGGTACAGATACGCAGTATTTT.

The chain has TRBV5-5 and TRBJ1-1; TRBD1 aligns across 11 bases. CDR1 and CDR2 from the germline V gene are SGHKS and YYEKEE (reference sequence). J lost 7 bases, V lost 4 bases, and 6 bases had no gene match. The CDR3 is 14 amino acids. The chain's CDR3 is CASSRGDRGVEAFF. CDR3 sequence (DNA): TGTGCCAGCAGCCGTGGGGACAGGGGGGTTGAAGCTTTCTTT. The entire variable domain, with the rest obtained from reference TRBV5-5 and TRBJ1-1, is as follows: DAGVTQSPTHLIKTRGQQVTLRCSPISGHKSVSWYQQVLGQGPQFIFQYYEKEERGRGNFPDRFSARQFPNYSSELNVNALLLGDSALYLCASSRGDRGVEAFFGQGTRLTVV.

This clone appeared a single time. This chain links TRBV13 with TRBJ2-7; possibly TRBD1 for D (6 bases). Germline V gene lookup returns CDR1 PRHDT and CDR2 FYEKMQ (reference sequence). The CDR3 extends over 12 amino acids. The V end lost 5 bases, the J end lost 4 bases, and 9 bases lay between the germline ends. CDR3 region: CASSTRGYEQYF. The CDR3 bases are TGTGCCAGCAGCACCAGGGGTTACGAGCAGTACTTC. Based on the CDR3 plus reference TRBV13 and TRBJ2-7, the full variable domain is AAGVIQSPRHLIKEKRETATLKCYPIPRHDTVYWYQQGPGQDPQFLISFYEKMQSDKGSIPDRFSAQQFSDYHSELNMSSLELGDSALYFCASSTRGYEQYFGPGTRLTVT.

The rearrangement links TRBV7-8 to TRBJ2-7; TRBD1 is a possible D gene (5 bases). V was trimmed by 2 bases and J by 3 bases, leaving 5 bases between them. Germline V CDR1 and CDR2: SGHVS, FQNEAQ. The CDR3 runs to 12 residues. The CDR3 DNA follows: TGTGCCAGCAGCTTACAGGGCTACGAGCAGTACTTC. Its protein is CASSLQGYEQYF. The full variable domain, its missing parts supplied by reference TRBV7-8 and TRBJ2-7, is GAGVSQSPRYKVAKRGQDVALRCDPISGHVSLFWYQQALGQGPEFLTYFQNEAQLDKSGLPSDRFFAERPEGSVSTLKIQRTQQEDSAVYLCASSLQGYEQYFGPGTRLTVT.

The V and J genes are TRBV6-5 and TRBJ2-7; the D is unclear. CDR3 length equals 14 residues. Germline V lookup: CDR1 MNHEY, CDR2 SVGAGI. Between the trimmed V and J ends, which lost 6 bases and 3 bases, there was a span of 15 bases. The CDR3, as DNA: TGTGCCAGCAGCTCGTTAGTTCTGCACTACGAGCAGTACTTC. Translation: CASSSLVLHYEQYF.

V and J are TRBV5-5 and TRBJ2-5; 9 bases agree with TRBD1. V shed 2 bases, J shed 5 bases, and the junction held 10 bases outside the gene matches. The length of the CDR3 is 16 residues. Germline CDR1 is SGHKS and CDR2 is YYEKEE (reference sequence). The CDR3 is CASSFLPRTGAETQYF. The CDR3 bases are TGTGCCAGCAGCTTCCTACCCCGGACAGGGGCCGAGACCCAGTACTTC.